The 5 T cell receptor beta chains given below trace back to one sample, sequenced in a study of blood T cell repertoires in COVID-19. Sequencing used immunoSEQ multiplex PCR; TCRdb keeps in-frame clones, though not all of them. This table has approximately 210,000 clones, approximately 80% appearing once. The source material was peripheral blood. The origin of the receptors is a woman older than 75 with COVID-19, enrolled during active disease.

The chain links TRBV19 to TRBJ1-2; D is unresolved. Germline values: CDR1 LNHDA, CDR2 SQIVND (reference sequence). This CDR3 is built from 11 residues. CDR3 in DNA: TGTGCGAGTTTCCATCCCTATGGCTACACCTTC. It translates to CASFHPYGYTF.

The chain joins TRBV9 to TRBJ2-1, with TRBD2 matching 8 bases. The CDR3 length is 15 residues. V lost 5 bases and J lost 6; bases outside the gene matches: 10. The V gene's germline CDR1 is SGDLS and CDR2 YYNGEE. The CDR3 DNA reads TGTGCCAGCAGTACCCTGGGACTAGGGGGCAATGAGCAGTTCTTC. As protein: CASSTLGLGGNEQFF.

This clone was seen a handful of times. The CDR3 sequence: CASSSLSNTEAFF. The CDR3 coding sequence is TGTGCCAGCAGTTCCCTATCCAACACTGAAGCTTTCTTT. This sequence joins TRBV6-5 and TRBJ1-1; no reliable D call. CDR1 and CDR2 (germline): MNHEY, SVGAGI. The CDR3 has 13 residues. With 4 bases removed from V and 2 bases from J, the gap between germline ends came to 8 bases.

The CDR3 bases are TGTGCCAGTAGCCCGGCGACCGCAGGGCCGTATGGCTACACCTTC. Amino acids: CASSPATAGPYGYTF. The chain recombines TRBV19 with TRBJ1-2; tentative D call: TRBD1 (5 bases). There are 15 residues in the CDR3. CDR1 LNHDA and CDR2 SQIVND come from the germline V gene (reference sequence). The V end lost 6 bases, the J end lost 5 bases, and 19 bases lay between the germline ends.

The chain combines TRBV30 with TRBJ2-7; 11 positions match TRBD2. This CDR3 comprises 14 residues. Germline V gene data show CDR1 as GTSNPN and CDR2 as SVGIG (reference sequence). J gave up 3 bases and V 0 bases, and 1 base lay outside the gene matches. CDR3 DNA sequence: TGTGCCTGGAGTGTAGGGACTAGCGGCTACGAGCAGTACTTC. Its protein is CAWSVGTSGYEQYF.